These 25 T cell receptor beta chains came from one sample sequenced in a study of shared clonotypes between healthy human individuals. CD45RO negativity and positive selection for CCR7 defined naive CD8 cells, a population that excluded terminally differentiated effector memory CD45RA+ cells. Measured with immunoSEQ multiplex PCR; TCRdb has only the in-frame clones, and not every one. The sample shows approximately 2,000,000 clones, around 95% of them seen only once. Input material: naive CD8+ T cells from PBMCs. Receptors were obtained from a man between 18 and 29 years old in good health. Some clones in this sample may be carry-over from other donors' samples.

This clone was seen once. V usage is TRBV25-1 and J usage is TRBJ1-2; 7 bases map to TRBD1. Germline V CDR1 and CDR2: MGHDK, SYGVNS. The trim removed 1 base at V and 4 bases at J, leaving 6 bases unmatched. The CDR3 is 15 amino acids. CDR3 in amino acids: CASSESRTGGYGYTF. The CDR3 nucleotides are TGTGCCAGCAGTGAATCACGGACAGGTGGCTATGGCTACACCTTC.

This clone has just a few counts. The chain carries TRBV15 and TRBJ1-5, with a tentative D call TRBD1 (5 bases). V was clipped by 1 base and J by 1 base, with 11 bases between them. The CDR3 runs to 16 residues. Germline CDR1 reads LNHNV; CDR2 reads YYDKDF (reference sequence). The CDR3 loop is CATSRGGSRSNQPQHF. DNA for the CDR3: TGTGCCACCAGCAGAGGGGGGTCAAGAAGCAATCAGCCCCAGCATTTT.

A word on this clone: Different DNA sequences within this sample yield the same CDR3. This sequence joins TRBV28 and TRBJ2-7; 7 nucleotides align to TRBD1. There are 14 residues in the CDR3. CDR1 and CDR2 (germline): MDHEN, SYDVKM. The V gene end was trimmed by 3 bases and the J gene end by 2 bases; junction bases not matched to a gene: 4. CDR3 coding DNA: TGTGCCAGCAGTTTTAGGGGGCCAACCTACGAGCAGTACTTC. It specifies CASSFRGPTYEQYF.

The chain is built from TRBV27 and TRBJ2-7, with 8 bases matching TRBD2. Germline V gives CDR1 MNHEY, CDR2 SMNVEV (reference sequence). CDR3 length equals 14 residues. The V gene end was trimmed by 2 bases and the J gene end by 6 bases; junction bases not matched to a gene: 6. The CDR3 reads CASSLVRGGSEQYF. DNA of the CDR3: TGTGCCAGCAGTTTAGTTCGGGGGGGAAGCGAGCAGTACTTC.

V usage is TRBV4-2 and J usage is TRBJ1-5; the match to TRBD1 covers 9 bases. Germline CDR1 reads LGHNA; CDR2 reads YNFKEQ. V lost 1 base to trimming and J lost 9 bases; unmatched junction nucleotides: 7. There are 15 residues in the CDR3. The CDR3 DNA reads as TGTGCCAGCAGCCAAGGACAGGGGGGTAATTGGCCCCAGCATTTT. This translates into CASSQGQGGNWPQHF.

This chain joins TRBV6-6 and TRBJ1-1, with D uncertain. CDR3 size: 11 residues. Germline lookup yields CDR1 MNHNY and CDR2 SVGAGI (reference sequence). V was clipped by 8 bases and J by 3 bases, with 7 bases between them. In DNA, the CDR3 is TGTGCCAGCTTTGTCGACACTGAAGCTTTCTTT. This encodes CASFVDTEAFF.

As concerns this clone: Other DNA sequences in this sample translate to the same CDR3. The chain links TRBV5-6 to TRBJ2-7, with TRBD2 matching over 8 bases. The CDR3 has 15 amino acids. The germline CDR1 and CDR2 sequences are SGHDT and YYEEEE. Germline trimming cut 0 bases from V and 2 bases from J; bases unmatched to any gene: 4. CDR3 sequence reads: CASSLGASGPYEQYF. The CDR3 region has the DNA TGTGCCAGCAGCTTGGGGGCTAGCGGGCCCTACGAGCAGTACTTC.

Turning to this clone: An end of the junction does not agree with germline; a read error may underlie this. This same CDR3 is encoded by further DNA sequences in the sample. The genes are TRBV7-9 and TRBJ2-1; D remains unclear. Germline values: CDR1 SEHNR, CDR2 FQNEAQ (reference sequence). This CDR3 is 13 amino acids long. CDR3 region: CASSLGSYNEQFF. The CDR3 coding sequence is TGTGCCAGCAGTTTAGGTTCCTACAATGAGCAGTTCTTC.

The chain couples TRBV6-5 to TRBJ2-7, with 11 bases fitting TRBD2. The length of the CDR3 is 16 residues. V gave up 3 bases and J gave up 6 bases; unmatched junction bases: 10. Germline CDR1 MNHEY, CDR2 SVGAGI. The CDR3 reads CASSYRGTSGFFEQYF. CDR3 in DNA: TGTGCCAGCAGTTATCGCGGGACTAGCGGCTTCTTCGAGCAGTACTTC.

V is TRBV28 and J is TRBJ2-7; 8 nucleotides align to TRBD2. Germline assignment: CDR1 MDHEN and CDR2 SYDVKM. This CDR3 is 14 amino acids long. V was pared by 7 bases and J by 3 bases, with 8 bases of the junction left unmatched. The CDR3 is CASTQSGTSYEQYF. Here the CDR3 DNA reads TGTGCCAGCACCCAATCCGGGACTAGCTACGAGCAGTACTTC.

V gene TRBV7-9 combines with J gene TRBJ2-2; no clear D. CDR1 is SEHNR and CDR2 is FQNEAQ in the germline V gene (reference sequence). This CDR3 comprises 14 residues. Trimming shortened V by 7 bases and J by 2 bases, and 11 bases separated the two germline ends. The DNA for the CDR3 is TGTGCCAGCACCCTAGACTTAAACACCGGGGAGCTGTTTTTT. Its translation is CASTLDLNTGELFF.

The CDR3 region is CSVARVGTELNTGELFF. The CDR3 nucleotides are TGCAGCGTCGCCCGAGTGGGGACAGAATTAAACACCGGGGAGCTGTTTTTT. V usage is TRBV29-1 and J usage is TRBJ2-2, with 7 bases fitting TRBD1. The V gene's germline CDR1 is SQVTM and CDR2 ANQGSEA. V dropped 6 bases and J dropped 2; count of bases not matched to a gene: 15. The CDR3 length is 17 residues.

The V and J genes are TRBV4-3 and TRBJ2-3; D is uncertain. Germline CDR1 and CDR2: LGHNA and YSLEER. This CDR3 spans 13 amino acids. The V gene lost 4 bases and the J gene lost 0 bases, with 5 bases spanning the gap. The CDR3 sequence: CASSLQSTDTQYF. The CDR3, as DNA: TGCGCCAGCAGCCTCCAAAGCACAGATACGCAGTATTTT.

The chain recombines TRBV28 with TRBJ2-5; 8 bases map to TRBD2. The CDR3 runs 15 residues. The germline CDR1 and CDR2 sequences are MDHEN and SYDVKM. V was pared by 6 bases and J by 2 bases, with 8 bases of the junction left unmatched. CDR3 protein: CASSPETSEQETQYF. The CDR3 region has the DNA TGTGCCAGCAGCCCTGAGACTAGCGAGCAAGAGACCCAGTACTTC.

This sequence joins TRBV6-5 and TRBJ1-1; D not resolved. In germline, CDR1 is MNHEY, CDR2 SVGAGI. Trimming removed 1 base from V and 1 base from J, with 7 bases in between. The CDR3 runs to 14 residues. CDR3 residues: CASSYLQANTEAFF. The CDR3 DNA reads TGTGCCAGCAGTTACTTGCAAGCGAACACTGAAGCTTTCTTT.

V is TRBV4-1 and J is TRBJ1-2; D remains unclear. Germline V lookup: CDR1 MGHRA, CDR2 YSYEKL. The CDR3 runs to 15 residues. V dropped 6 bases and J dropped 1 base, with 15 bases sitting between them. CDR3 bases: TGCGCCAGCAGGAGGACGGGAGGGAATAACTATGGCTACACCTTC. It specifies CASRRTGGNNYGYTF.

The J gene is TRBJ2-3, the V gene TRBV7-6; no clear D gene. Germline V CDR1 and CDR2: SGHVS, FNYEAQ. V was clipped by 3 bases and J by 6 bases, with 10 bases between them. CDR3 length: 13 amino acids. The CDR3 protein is CASSFVRFDTQYF. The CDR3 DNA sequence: TGTGCCAGCAGCTTCGTGAGATTCGATACGCAGTATTTT.

The CDR3 region has the DNA TGTGCCAGCAGCTGGCAGGGAGAAGAGACCCAGTACTTC. It encodes CASSWQGEETQYF. The J gene is TRBJ2-5, the V gene TRBV7-9, with D perhaps being TRBD1 or TRBD2 (5 bases each). Trimming left V 4 bases short and J 3 bases short, with 9 bases between. There are 13 residues in the CDR3. Germline lookup yields CDR1 SEHNR and CDR2 FQNEAQ (reference sequence). The entire variable domain, with the rest obtained from reference TRBV7-9 and TRBJ2-5, is as follows: DTGVSQNPRHKITKRGQNVTFRCDPISEHNRLYWYRQTLGQGPEFLTYFQNEAQLEKSRLLSDRFSAERPKGSFSTLEIQRTEQGDSAMYLCASSWQGEETQYFGPGTRLLVL.

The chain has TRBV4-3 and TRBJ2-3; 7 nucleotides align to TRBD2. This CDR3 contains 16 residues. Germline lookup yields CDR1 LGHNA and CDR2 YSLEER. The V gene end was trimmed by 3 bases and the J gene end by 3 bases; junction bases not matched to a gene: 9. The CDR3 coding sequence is TGCGCCAGCAGCCACGATGGACTAGGAGAGACAGATACGCAGTATTTT. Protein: CASSHDGLGETDTQYF.

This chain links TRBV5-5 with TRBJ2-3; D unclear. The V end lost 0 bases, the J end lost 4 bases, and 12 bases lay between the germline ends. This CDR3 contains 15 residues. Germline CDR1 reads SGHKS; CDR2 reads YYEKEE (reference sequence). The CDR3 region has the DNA TGTGCCAGCAGCTTGGCGGAATTACGGGCAGATACGCAGTATTTT. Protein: CASSLAELRADTQYF.

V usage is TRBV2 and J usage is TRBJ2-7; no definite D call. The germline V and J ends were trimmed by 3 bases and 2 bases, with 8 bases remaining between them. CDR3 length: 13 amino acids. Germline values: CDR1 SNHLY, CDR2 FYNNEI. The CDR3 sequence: CASSEHWAYEQYF. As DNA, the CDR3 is TGTGCCAGCAGTGAGCACTGGGCCTACGAGCAGTACTTC.

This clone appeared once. The CDR3 loop reads CASSLRPASREQYF. The CDR3 bases are TGTGCCAGCAGTTTAAGGCCGGCATCGAGGGAGCAGTACTTC. V usage is TRBV28 and J usage is TRBJ2-7, with no clear D. The CDR3 length is 14 residues. Looked up from germline, CDR1 is MDHEN and CDR2 is SYDVKM. V was shortened by 2 bases and J by 7 bases, with 15 bases between the two germline ends. The variable domain in full, with the rest retrieved from reference TRBV28 and TRBJ2-7, is DVKVTQSSRYLVKRTGEKVFLECVQDMDHENMFWYRQDPGLGLRLIYFSYDVKMKEKGDIPEGYSVSREKKERFSLILESASTNQTSMYLCASSLRPASREQYFGPGTRLTVT.

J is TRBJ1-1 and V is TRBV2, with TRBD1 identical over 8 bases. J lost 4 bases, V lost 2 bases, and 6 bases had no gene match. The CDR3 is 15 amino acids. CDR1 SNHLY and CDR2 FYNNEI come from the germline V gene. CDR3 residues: CASSEPTGEGTEAFF. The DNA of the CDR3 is TGTGCCAGCAGTGAACCGACAGGGGAGGGCACTGAAGCTTTCTTT.

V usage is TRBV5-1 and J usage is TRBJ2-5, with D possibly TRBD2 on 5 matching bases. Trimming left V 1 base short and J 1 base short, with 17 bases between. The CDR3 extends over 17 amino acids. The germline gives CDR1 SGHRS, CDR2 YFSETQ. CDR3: CASSLLTGSDIQETQYF. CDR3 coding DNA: TGCGCCAGCAGCTTGTTGACGGGGTCGGATATCCAAGAGACCCAGTACTTC.

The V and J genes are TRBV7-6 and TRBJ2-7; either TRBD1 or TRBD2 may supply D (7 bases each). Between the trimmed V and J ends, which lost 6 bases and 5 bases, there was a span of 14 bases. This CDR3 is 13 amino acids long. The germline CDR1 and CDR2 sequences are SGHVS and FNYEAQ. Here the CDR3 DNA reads TGTGCCAGCAGACAGACAGGGAGGGACGAGCAGTACTTC. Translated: CASRQTGRDEQYF.